The 23 T cell receptor beta chains presented below share a single source sample, sequenced in a study of Ad26.COV2.S vaccination and SARS-CoV-2 variants. Measured with immunoSEQ multiplex PCR; TCRdb has only the in-frame clones, and not every one. The table has 350,000 to 450,000 clones, approximately 91% seen once; the top ten hold approximately 1.9%. Treatment here: some 19 received Ad26.COV2.S at low or high dose, single or two shots; about 5 received placebo; per-sample allocation not given. Specimens were obtained on day 63 following the first vaccine or placebo injection. Sequencing was performed on peripheral blood, taken in a trial of Ad26.COV2.S vaccine versus placebo. The receptors originated from a person between 18 and 59 years old who received the Ad26.COV2.S COVID-19 vaccine or a placebo.

The CDR3 coding sequence is TGTGCCAGCAGCTTGGACTGGACGAACAATGAGCAGTTCTTC. Translating it yields CASSLDWTNNEQFF. The chain employs TRBV5-4 and TRBJ2-1; D is ambiguous. Germline-derived CDR1 and CDR2 are SGHNT and YYREEE (reference sequence). The CDR3 has 14 amino acids. V gave up 0 bases and J gave up 5 bases, with 9 bases separating them.

The V and J genes are TRBV7-3 and TRBJ2-3, with 8 positions matching TRBD2. The CDR3 is 16 residues long. Germline trimming cut 1 base from V and 0 bases from J; bases unmatched to any gene: 3. Germline lookup yields CDR1 SGHTA and CDR2 FQGTGA. CDR3 residues: CASSLNPSGSTDTQYF. The CDR3 nucleotides are TGTGCCAGCAGCTTAAACCCTAGCGGGAGCACAGATACGCAGTATTTT.

The genes are TRBV3-1 (or the pseudogene TRBV3-2) and TRBJ2-7; D remains unclear. CDR1 is LGHDT, CDR2 YNNKEL, per germline (reference sequence). V lost 4 bases and J 1 base, leaving 14 bases between the germline ends. The CDR3 is made up of 15 amino acids. The CDR3 protein is CASSPSLGPSYEQYF. For the CDR3, the DNA is TGTGCCAGCAGCCCCTCTCTCGGGCCTTCCTACGAGCAGTACTTC.

The chain links TRBV6-5 to TRBJ2-3; 9 bases are shared with TRBD1. The germline CDR1 and CDR2 sequences are MNHEY and SVGAGI. Trimming removed 2 bases from V and 3 bases from J; junction bases left unmatched: 0. CDR3 length: 14 amino acids. This CDR3 is CASSYGTGTDTQYF. In DNA, the CDR3 is TGTGCCAGCAGTTACGGGACAGGGACAGATACGCAGTATTTT.

The chain has TRBV3-1 (or the pseudogene TRBV3-2) and TRBJ2-2; D possibly corresponds to TRBD1 (6 bases). CDR3 size: 14 residues. V gave up 3 bases and J gave up 4 bases, with 9 bases separating them. Germline values: CDR1 LGHDT, CDR2 YNNKEL (reference sequence). Written as DNA, the CDR3 is TGTGCCAGCAGCCATGTACAGGGCACCGGGGAGCTGTTTTTT. Amino acid sequence: CASSHVQGTGELFF.

This sequence joins TRBV27 and TRBJ2-7; weak D call: TRBD2 (6 bases). V lost 2 bases to trimming and J lost 3 bases, with 11 bases between them. The CDR3 totals 14 residues. Germline V gene lookup returns CDR1 MNHEY and CDR2 SMNVEV (reference sequence). The DNA for the CDR3 is TGTGCCAGCAGTTTAGGAGGGCGCGGCTACGAGCAGTACTTC. This translates into CASSLGGRGYEQYF.

In this sample, this clone turned up once. The chain employs TRBV6-2 or TRBV6-3 and TRBJ2-5; 10 nucleotides align to TRBD2. Per germline, CDR1 MNHEY and CDR2 SVGEGT. The CDR3 totals 16 residues. The ends lost 2 bases at V and 4 bases at J; junction bases unmatched: 7. This CDR3 is CASSYPSGRAVETQYF. The CDR3 region has the DNA TGTGCCAGCAGTTACCCCAGCGGGAGGGCCGTAGAGACCCAGTACTTC.

This clone has a handful of counts. V and J are TRBV27 and TRBJ2-7; 10 bases agree with TRBD1. J gave up 3 bases and V 6 bases, and 8 bases lay outside the gene matches. There are 15 residues in the CDR3. CDR1 MNHEY and CDR2 SMNVEV come from the germline V gene (reference sequence). CDR3 protein: CASSKGTGDIYEQYF. The CDR3 DNA reads as TGTGCCAGCAGCAAAGGGACAGGGGATATCTACGAGCAGTACTTC.

V usage is TRBV5-1 and J usage is TRBJ2-1; D is undetermined. With 1 base removed from V and 0 bases from J, the gap between germline ends came to 8 bases. This CDR3 region has 15 residues. The germline V gene encodes CDR1 SGHRS and CDR2 YFSETQ. The CDR3 loop reads CASSLNVNSYNEQFF. CDR3 in DNA: TGCGCCAGCAGCTTGAACGTGAACTCCTACAATGAGCAGTTCTTC.

A single count supports this clone. This sequence joins TRBV28 and TRBJ1-1, with 7 bases fitting TRBD1. Germline CDR1 MDHEN, CDR2 SYDVKM. V lost 6 bases and J lost 6; bases outside the gene matches: 7. The CDR3 extends over 13 amino acids. The CDR3 here is CASSSHRGPEAFF. The CDR3 nucleotides read TGTGCCAGCAGCTCCCACAGGGGCCCTGAAGCTTTCTTT. The full variable domain, in which reference TRBV28 and TRBJ1-1 provide the parts outside the CDR3, is DVKVTQSSRYLVKRTGEKVFLECVQDMDHENMFWYRQDPGLGLRLIYFSYDVKMKEKGDIPEGYSVSREKKERFSLILESASTNQTSMYLCASSSHRGPEAFFGQGTRLTVV.

V gene TRBV15 combines with J gene TRBJ2-1; 11 bases agree with TRBD2. The CDR3 contains 17 residues. J lost 4 bases, V lost 3 bases, and 8 bases had no gene match. Germline lookup yields CDR1 LNHNV and CDR2 YYDKDF (reference sequence). The CDR3 DNA is TGTGCCACCAGCAGTCGCCTAGCGGGAGGAAAATACAATGAGCAGTTCTTC. It translates to CATSSRLAGGKYNEQFF.

This chain links TRBV11-2 with TRBJ2-7; TRBD2 agrees at 9 bases. V dropped 0 bases and J dropped 6; count of bases not matched to a gene: 12. This CDR3 is 17 amino acids long. Germline V gene data show CDR1 as SGHAT and CDR2 as FQNNGV. The CDR3: CASSLDLVSGSFSEQYF. DNA for the CDR3: TGTGCCAGCAGCTTAGATCTTGTTAGCGGGAGTTTCTCCGAGCAGTACTTC.

In nucleotides, the CDR3 is TGCGCCAGCAGCCAAGAACGGCTCGGACAGGGAGGCACCGGGGAGCTGTTTTTT. As protein: CASSQERLGQGGTGELFF. V gene TRBV4-3 combines with J gene TRBJ2-2; 8 bases match TRBD1. This CDR3 has 18 amino acids. Germline values: CDR1 LGHNA, CDR2 YSLEER. V dropped 0 bases and J dropped 4; count of bases not matched to a gene: 10.

The chain has TRBV6-7 and TRBJ2-1; D is possibly TRBD1 or TRBD2 (5 bases each). TRBV6-7 is identified as an open reading frame with a role that is uncertain. The V and J ends lost 2 bases and 0 bases respectively, with 14 bases between them. The CDR3 loop spans 17 amino acids. Here the CDR3 DNA reads TGTGCCAGCAGTTACGATGGGGACGTCAGCTCCTACAATGAGCAGTTCTTC. Its translation: CASSYDGDVSSYNEQFF.

The chain's CDR3 is CATTASGSHEQFF. The CDR3 coding sequence is TGCGCCACAACGGCTAGCGGGAGTCACGAGCAGTTCTTC. The V call is TRBV10-1, the J call TRBJ2-1; TRBD2 matches 10 bases. There are 13 residues in the CDR3. Losses at the gene ends were 10 bases for V and 10 bases for J; bases not matched to a gene: 10. CDR1 and CDR2 (germline): WNHNN, SYGVQD (reference sequence).

V and J are TRBV18 and TRBJ1-5; D is unclear. CDR3 size: 14 residues. V was shortened by 2 bases and J by 0 bases, with 5 bases between the two germline ends. Germline V gives CDR1 KGHSH, CDR2 LQKENI. CDR3 amino acids: CASSPIDSNQPQHF. In DNA, the CDR3 is TGTGCCAGCTCACCAATCGATAGCAATCAGCCCCAGCATTTT.

The rearrangement links TRBV6-2 or TRBV6-3 to TRBJ2-7, with D perhaps TRBD1 or TRBD2 (6 bases each). The CDR3 runs to 15 residues. The germline V gene has CDR1 MNHEY and CDR2 SVGEGT. V was cut by 2 bases and J by 2 bases, with 13 bases left in between. The CDR3 sequence is CASSYGGRKTYEQYF. The CDR3, as DNA: TGTGCCAGCAGTTACGGGGGGCGCAAGACCTACGAGCAGTACTTC.

The genes are TRBV30 and TRBJ1-5; TRBD1 matches at 7 bases. J was trimmed by 4 bases and V by 5 bases; bases with no gene match: 8. The CDR3 runs to 14 residues. Germline lookup yields CDR1 GTSNPN and CDR2 SVGIG (reference sequence). CDR3 loop: CAWSQGGLNQPQHF. CDR3 DNA sequence: TGTGCCTGGTCCCAGGGGGGGCTTAATCAGCCCCAGCATTTT. The full variable domain, completed using reference TRBV30 and TRBJ1-5, is SQTIHQWPATLVQPVGSPLSLECTVEGTSNPNLYWYRQAAGRGLQLLFYSVGIGQISSEVPQNLSASRPQDRQFILSSKKLLLSDSGFYLCAWSQGGLNQPQHFGDGTRLSIL.

The genes are TRBV6-5 and TRBJ1-2; TRBD1 might be the D (5 bases). Trimming pared 5 bases from V and 4 bases from J, leaving 14 bases between. CDR1 and CDR2 (germline): MNHEY, SVGAGI. The CDR3 covers 14 residues. The CDR3 nucleotides are TGTGCCAGCAGTCCAGAGGGACGGGCCTATGGCTACACCTTC. Its translation: CASSPEGRAYGYTF.

The rearrangement links TRBV9 to TRBJ2-5; 7 bases agree with TRBD1. This CDR3 comprises 14 residues. Germline V gives CDR1 SGDLS, CDR2 YYNGEE. Trimming took 4 bases from V and 1 from J; bases not matched to a gene: 4. Written as DNA, the CDR3 is TGTGCCAGCAGCCTAGGGACAGCCCAAGAGACCCAGTACTTC. This translates into CASSLGTAQETQYF. Drawing the rest from reference TRBV9 and TRBJ2-5, the complete variable domain is DSGVTQTPKHLITATGQRVTLRCSPRSGDLSVYWYQQSLDQGLQFLIQYYNGEERAKGNILERFSAQQFPDLHSELNLSSLELGDSALYFCASSLGTAQETQYFGPGTRLLVL.

J is TRBJ1-2 and V is TRBV4-2, with 8 bases fitting TRBD1. CDR1 and CDR2 (germline): LGHNA, YNFKEQ. CDR3 length: 13 residues. J was trimmed by 1 base and V by 7 bases; bases with no gene match: 2. CDR3 DNA sequence: TGTGCCAGCACGACAGGGGTTAACTATGGCTACACCTTC. This codes for CASTTGVNYGYTF.

The chain uses TRBV27 and TRBJ2-7; D gene ambiguous. This CDR3 has 14 residues. V lost 5 bases to trimming and J lost 3 bases, with 14 bases between them. Germline V gene sequence: CDR1 MNHEY, CDR2 SMNVEV (reference sequence). CDR3 region: CASSDAPGYYEQYF. The DNA for the CDR3 is TGTGCCAGCAGTGATGCCCCAGGATACTACGAGCAGTACTTC.

The chain combines TRBV11-3 with TRBJ1-2, with 8 bases lining up with TRBD1. CDR1 and CDR2 from the germline V gene are SGHNT and YENEEA. CDR3 length equals 14 residues. V gave up 6 bases and J gave up 4 bases; unmatched junction bases: 7. The CDR3 DNA reads as TGTGCCAGCAGACCTGGACAGGGAGGCTATGGCTACACCTTC. Protein sequence: CASRPGQGGYGYTF.